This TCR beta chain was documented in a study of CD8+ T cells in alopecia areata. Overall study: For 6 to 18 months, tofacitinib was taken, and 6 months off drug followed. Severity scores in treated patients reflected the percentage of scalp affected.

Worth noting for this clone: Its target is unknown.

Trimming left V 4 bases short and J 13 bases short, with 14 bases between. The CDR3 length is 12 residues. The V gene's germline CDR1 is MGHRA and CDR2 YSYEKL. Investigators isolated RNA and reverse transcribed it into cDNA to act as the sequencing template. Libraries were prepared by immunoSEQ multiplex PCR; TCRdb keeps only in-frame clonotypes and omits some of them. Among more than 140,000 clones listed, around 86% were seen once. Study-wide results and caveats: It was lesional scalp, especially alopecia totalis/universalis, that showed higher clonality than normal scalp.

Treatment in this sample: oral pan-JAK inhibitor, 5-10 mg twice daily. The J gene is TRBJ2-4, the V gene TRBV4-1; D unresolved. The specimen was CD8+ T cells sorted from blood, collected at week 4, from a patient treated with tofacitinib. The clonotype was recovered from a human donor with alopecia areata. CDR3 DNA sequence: TGCGCCAGCAGCCCGAATGACCGAGACCAGTACTTC. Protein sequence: CASSPNDRDQYF.